The 26 T cell receptor beta chains in this list originate from one sample, sequenced in a study of T cell responses to AZD1222 COVID-19 vaccine. TCRdb keeps only in-frame clones here, not all; method: immunoSEQ multiplex PCR. The data show 180,000 or so clones, with around 95% seen just once and 0.6% to 0.7% held by the top ten. The source was peripheral blood, collected on day 0 of AZD1222 vaccination. The receptors shown here come from an adult in good health.

The rearrangement uses TRBV19 and TRBJ2-7; D not resolved. The V end lost 1 base, the J end lost 3 bases, and 4 bases lay between the germline ends. The CDR3 length is 12 residues. Germline CDR1 LNHDA, CDR2 SQIVND (reference sequence). The CDR3 reads CASSIGSYEQYF. The DNA for the CDR3 is TGTGCCAGTAGTATAGGGAGCTACGAGCAGTACTTC.

This chain joins TRBV15 and TRBJ2-1; 13 bases are shared with TRBD2. CDR3 size: 15 residues. Germline CDR1 is LNHNV and CDR2 is YYDKDF (reference sequence). V was pared by 5 bases and J by 10 bases, with 8 bases of the junction left unmatched. The CDR3 DNA reads TGTGCCACCAGCCCTCGGACTAGCGGGAGTTGGGAGCAGTTCTTC. Protein product: CATSPRTSGSWEQFF.

About this clone itself: Distinct nucleotide sequences in the sample also encode this CDR3. The J gene is TRBJ1-1, the V gene TRBV12-3 or TRBV12-4; D is unresolved. The CDR3 is made up of 13 amino acids. Trimming shortened V by 1 base and J by 2 bases, and 5 bases separated the two germline ends. The CDR3 protein is CASSLEGNTEAFF. The CDR3 nucleotides read TGTGCCAGCAGTTTAGAGGGAAACACTGAAGCTTTCTTT.

V usage is TRBV27 and J usage is TRBJ2-1; 9 bases are shared with TRBD2. This CDR3 comprises 15 residues. Germline V CDR1 and CDR2: MNHEY, SMNVEV (reference sequence). The V segment lost 3 bases and the J segment 4 bases; nucleotides outside the gene matches: 4. CDR3 amino acids: CASSLWLAGYNEQFF. The CDR3 DNA reads as TGTGCCAGCAGTTTGTGGCTAGCGGGATACAATGAGCAGTTCTTC.

The V call is TRBV2, the J call TRBJ2-5, with TRBD2 matching 8 bases. Germline CDR1 and CDR2: SNHLY and FYNNEI. The V gene end was trimmed by 11 bases and the J gene end by 5 bases; junction bases not matched to a gene: 4. There are 11 residues in the CDR3. In DNA, the CDR3 is TGTGCCGGGGGACTAGAGGAGACCCAGTACTTC. Translating it yields CAGGLEETQYF.

This clone appeared a single time. The V call is TRBV18, the J call TRBJ2-1; 8 positions agree with TRBD2. This CDR3 spans 15 amino acids. J gave up 6 bases and V 3 bases, and 7 bases lay outside the gene matches. Per germline, CDR1 KGHSH and CDR2 LQKENI. The CDR3 here is CASSPPGTSANEQFF. The DNA for the CDR3 is TGTGCCAGCTCACCGCCGGGGACTAGTGCCAATGAGCAGTTCTTC.

V gene TRBV6-5 combines with J gene TRBJ2-7; 9 bases map to TRBD2. V trimming: 2 bases; J trimming: 4 bases; junction bases outside the gene matches: 9. Germline V gene data show CDR1 as MNHEY and CDR2 as SVGAGI. The CDR3 spans 16 residues. In nucleotides, the CDR3 is TGTGCCAGCAGTTACAGTCGACGACTAGCGGATTACGAGCAGTACTTC. Its translation is CASSYSRRLADYEQYF.

The chain recombines TRBV27 with TRBJ1-1; 9 nucleotides match TRBD1. The CDR3 contains 16 residues. Germline values: CDR1 MNHEY, CDR2 SMNVEV (reference sequence). Losses at the gene ends were 5 bases for V and 0 bases for J; bases not matched to a gene: 7. The CDR3 nucleotides are TGTGCCAGCAGTCCCTCGGGACAGGGACTGAACACTGAAGCTTTCTTT. Translated: CASSPSGQGLNTEAFF.

The chain links TRBV11-2 to TRBJ2-4, with 8 bases matching TRBD2. The J segment lost 9 bases and the V segment lost 0 bases, leaving 7 bases of the junction unmatched. The CDR3 is 15 amino acids. Germline V gives CDR1 SGHAT, CDR2 FQNNGV. The CDR3 loop reads CASSLEYGGAGIQYF. Here the CDR3 DNA reads TGTGCCAGCAGCTTAGAGTACGGGGGGGCAGGCATTCAGTACTTC.

The chain employs TRBV6-5 and TRBJ1-4; no reliable D call. CDR3 length: 16 amino acids. V was trimmed by 2 bases and J by 3 bases, leaving 13 bases between them. Germline CDR1 MNHEY, CDR2 SVGAGI. The CDR3 is CASSYPFGRPNEKLFF. The CDR3 coding sequence is TGTGCCAGCAGTTACCCGTTCGGGAGGCCTAATGAAAAACTGTTTTTT.

The rearrangement uses TRBV3-1 (or the pseudogene TRBV3-2) and TRBJ2-1, with unresolved D. V was clipped by 1 base and J by 9 bases, with 7 bases between them. The CDR3 is 12 amino acids. In germline, CDR1 is LGHDT, CDR2 YNNKEL (reference sequence). DNA for the CDR3: TGTGCCAGCAGCCAAGCCCCGGGTGAGCAGTTCTTC. This sequence encodes CASSQAPGEQFF.

The chain combines TRBV14 with TRBJ2-2; TRBD1 or TRBD2 may be the D gene (5 bases each). Germline V gene lookup returns CDR1 SGHDN and CDR2 FVKESK. This CDR3 has 16 amino acids. Trimming cost V 1 base and J 3 bases, with 12 bases left between them. This chain's CDR3 is CASSQGLGVYTGELFF. As DNA, the CDR3 is TGTGCCAGCAGCCAAGGACTGGGGGTGTACACCGGGGAGCTGTTTTTT.

This clone appeared a single time. The chain has TRBV7-9 and TRBJ2-7; D is perhaps TRBD2 (6 bases). The germline CDR1 and CDR2 sequences are SEHNR and FQNEAQ (reference sequence). The CDR3 is 14 residues long. The V end lost 3 bases, the J end lost 0 bases, and 9 bases lay between the germline ends. The CDR3 loop reads CASSLGRDSYEQYF. The CDR3, as DNA: TGTGCCAGCAGCTTGGGGCGGGACTCCTACGAGCAGTACTTC.

V gene TRBV5-1 combines with J gene TRBJ2-1, with 8 bases aligning to TRBD2. Per germline, CDR1 SGHRS and CDR2 YFSETQ. V was clipped by 0 bases and J by 7 bases; unmatched bases: 9. The CDR3 runs to 16 residues. The CDR3 DNA is TGCGCCAGCAGCTTGGCCAGCGGGAGTTTGGGTAATGAGCAGTTCTTC. It translates to CASSLASGSLGNEQFF.

This clone was seen just once. The chain links TRBV19 to TRBJ1-1; TRBD1 might be the D (5 bases). The CDR3 has 13 amino acids. Per germline, CDR1 LNHDA and CDR2 SQIVND (reference sequence). V was pared by 6 bases and J by 4 bases, with 12 bases between. As DNA, the CDR3 is TGTGCCAGTAGGCGGGGTGGGGGCACTGAAGCTTTCTTT. It translates to CASRRGGGTEAFF.

The chain joins TRBV7-9 to TRBJ2-2; no firm D call. Trimming cost V 8 bases and J 1 base, with 20 bases left between them. Germline CDR1 reads SEHNR; CDR2 reads FQNEAQ (reference sequence). The CDR3 runs to 17 residues. CDR3 sequence reads: CASRPIYSTQNTGELFF. CDR3 sequence (DNA): TGTGCCAGCCGCCCGATTTATTCGACACAGAACACCGGGGAGCTGTTTTTT.

This clone was observed a handful of times. The chain uses TRBV4-1 and TRBJ1-2, with a possible D match to TRBD1 (5 bases). Trimming removed 1 base at V and 2 bases at J, with 8 bases between. CDR3 length: 14 residues. Looked up from germline, CDR1 is MGHRA and CDR2 is YSYEKL. The CDR3 sequence is CASSQVEGNYGYTF. The DNA of the CDR3 is TGCGCCAGCAGCCAAGTTGAGGGGAACTATGGCTACACCTTC.

The V and J genes are TRBV10-3 and TRBJ2-7, with D possibly being TRBD1 (5 bases). The V gene's germline CDR1 is ENHRY and CDR2 SYGVKD. Trimming took off 1 base at V and 2 bases at J, with 9 bases between the two ends. CDR3 length: 14 amino acids. CDR3 sequence: CAISEFDSTYEQYF. The CDR3 nucleotides read TGTGCCATCAGTGAGTTCGACAGTACCTACGAGCAGTACTTC.

CDR3 residues: CASSVMAGIRGYTF. CDR3 DNA: TGTGCCAGCAGTGTAATGGCAGGGATACGGGGCTACACCTTC. The chain employs TRBV25-1 and TRBJ1-2; weak D call: TRBD1 (5 bases). CDR3 length: 14 amino acids. The germline CDR1 and CDR2 sequences are MGHDK and SYGVNS. Deletions cut 4 bases from V and 8 bases from J, with 17 bases between.

The rearrangement links TRBV10-2 to TRBJ2-1; D could derive from TRBD1 or TRBD2 (6 bases each). The V end was cut by 7 bases, the J end by 7 bases, with 17 bases between. The CDR3 contains 14 residues. Germline V gene data show CDR1 as WSHSY and CDR2 as SAAADI. CDR3 in DNA: TGCGCCAGCACTCCCGGGAGAGGGGGTAATGAGCAGTTCTTC. Translated, it gives CASTPGRGGNEQFF.

CDR3 DNA sequence: TGCGCCAGCAGCGTGGGAGGGAGCTCTGGAAACACCATATATTTT. Protein: CASSVGGSSGNTIYF. The V gene is TRBV5-1, the J gene TRBJ1-3; D is undetermined. The CDR3 runs to 15 residues. Trimming pared 4 bases from V and 0 bases from J, leaving 11 bases between. CDR1 and CDR2 (germline): SGHRS, YFSETQ.

The rearrangement uses TRBV7-9 and TRBJ2-1; TRBD2 matches 9 bases. This CDR3 is 14 amino acids long. Germline V gene lookup returns CDR1 SEHNR and CDR2 FQNEAQ (reference sequence). Losses at the gene ends were 7 bases for V and 7 bases for J; bases not matched to a gene: 8. This CDR3 is CASKIAGEENEQFF. The CDR3 DNA sequence: TGTGCCAGCAAGATAGCGGGAGAAGAAAATGAGCAGTTCTTC.

The rearrangement joins TRBV3-1 (or the pseudogene TRBV3-2) to TRBJ1-2, with no clear D. Germline loops: CDR1 LGHDT, CDR2 YNNKEL (reference sequence). V was shortened by 4 bases and J by 4 bases, with 16 bases between the two germline ends. This CDR3 contains 15 residues. The CDR3 DNA reads TGTGCCAGCAGCCCCCGGGCTCTAACGGGCTATGGCTACACCTTC. It specifies CASSPRALTGYGYTF.

CDR3 in amino acids: CASSSGGSGNTIYF. The CDR3 DNA reads as TGCGCCAGCAGCTCTGGGGGCTCTGGAAACACCATATATTTT. The rearrangement links TRBV5-1 to TRBJ1-3; TRBD1 is a possible D gene (5 bases). The germline V gene has CDR1 SGHRS and CDR2 YFSETQ. The CDR3 has 14 amino acids. V dropped 3 bases and J dropped 0 bases, with 7 bases sitting between them.

The CDR3 sequence is CASSTLIPSYGYTF. The CDR3 DNA is TGTGCCAGTAGTACCCTCATCCCCTCCTATGGCTACACCTTC. The chain uses TRBV19 and TRBJ1-2; D ambiguous. Trimming cost V 4 bases and J 4 bases, with 13 bases left between them. Per the germline V gene, CDR1 is LNHDA and CDR2 is SQIVND (reference sequence). The CDR3 loop spans 14 amino acids. The full variable domain, completed using reference TRBV19 and TRBJ1-2, is DGGITQSPKYLFRKEGQNVTLSCEQNLNHDAMYWYRQDPGQGLRLIYYSQIVNDFQKGDIAEGYSVSREKKESFPLTVTSAQKNPTAFYLCASSTLIPSYGYTFGSGTRLTVV.

This chain joins TRBV2 and TRBJ1-5; a weak D match, TRBD1 (6 bases). V gave up 1 base and J gave up 1 base, with 8 bases separating them. This CDR3 is 15 amino acids long. Germline CDR1 and CDR2: SNHLY and FYNNEI. CDR3 loop: CASSEVRGSNQPQHF. The CDR3 DNA reads TGTGCCAGCAGTGAAGTTAGGGGGAGCAATCAGCCCCAGCATTTT.